Following are 22 T cell receptor beta chains from one sample sequenced in a study of T cells after yellow fever vaccination (dated by TCRdb to the late 2010s). Library prep was done by 5' RACE. The sequencing machine was an Illumina NovaSeq 6000. TCRdb cleaned the public reads at Q25 with fastp, built clones with MiXCR and kept in-frame beta chains. Identical CDR3 proteins give one entry, which carries the most common genes and DNA. This sample holds just over 250,000 distinct CDR3 sequences; around 4.9% were observed only once. Clones ranked in the top ten supply roughly 3% of the sample. Taken with the paper, the label for treatment or condition translates to: live attenuated yellow fever vaccine strain. Sequenced here: CD4+ T cells sorted from PBMCs, sampled on the day of the yellow fever booster vaccination. The receptors here all came from a man between 18 and 29 years old who received the YFV17D yellow fever vaccine.

V and J are TRBV4-1 and TRBJ1-3, with 9 bases that match TRBD1. Trimming cost V 4 bases and J 4 bases; bases outside gene matches: 5. The germline V gene encodes CDR1 MGHRA and CDR2 YSYEKL. The length of the CDR3 is 15 residues. CDR3 coding DNA: TGCGCCAGCAGCCGATACAGGGGGCTCGGAAACACCATATATTTT. Protein product: CASSRYRGLGNTIYF.

On this clonotype: This sequence may be a read error, since a much larger clone differs from it by one base. The gene calls are TRBV7-2 and TRBJ2-3, with D uncertain. The CDR3 loop spans 13 amino acids. CDR1 and CDR2 from the germline V gene are SGHTA and FQGNSA. CDR3 nucleotide sequence: TGTGCCAGCGTCGTTTTGGGCCCAGATACGCGGTATTTT. It is translated as CASVVLGPDTRYF.

This chain connects TRBV4-2 to TRBJ2-6; D ambiguous. Trimming removed 1 base at V and 1 base at J, with 5 bases between. The CDR3 runs to 15 residues. Germline assignment: CDR1 LGHNA and CDR2 YNFKEQ. CDR3 DNA: TGTGCCAGCAGCCAAGTGATATCTGGGGCCAACGTCCTGACTTTC. This translates into CASSQVISGANVLTF.

This clonotype was seen many times. This chain links TRBV5-1 with TRBJ2-3; D is unclear. V was trimmed by 3 bases and J by 2 bases, leaving 7 bases between them. Germline V gives CDR1 SGHRS, CDR2 YFSETQ. The CDR3 totals 13 residues. The CDR3 here is CASSSPTTDTQYF. For the CDR3, the DNA is TGCGCCAGCAGCTCCCCTACCACAGATACGCAGTATTTT.

There are a few counts of this clonotype. Germline and junction disagree at one end, which may indicate a read error. The chain couples TRBV7-7 to TRBJ2-5, with a weak D call TRBD1 (5 bases). CDR1 is SSHAT, CDR2 FNYEAQ, per germline (reference sequence). This CDR3 is 15 amino acids long. CDR3 amino acids: CASSLAAQGVETQYF. The CDR3 nucleotides are TGTGCTAGCAGCTTAGCTGCCCAGGGTGTAGAGACCCAGTACTTC. The entire variable domain, with the rest obtained from reference TRBV7-7 and TRBJ2-5, is as follows: GAGVSQSPRYKVTKRGQDVTLRCDPISSHATLYWYQQALGQGPEFLTYFNYEAQPDKSGLPSDRFSAERPEGSISTLTIQRTEQRDSAMYRCASSLAAQGVETQYFGPGTRLLVL.

This clonotype has at least ten counts. The V gene is TRBV5-1, the J gene TRBJ2-7; 9 positions agree with TRBD1. The length of the CDR3 is 14 residues. The germline CDR1 and CDR2 sequences are SGHRS and YFSETQ. Trimming removed 4 bases from V and 5 bases from J; junction bases left unmatched: 7. The CDR3 here is CASSEGQGIHEQYV. The DNA for the CDR3 is TGCGCCAGCAGCGAAGGACAGGGGATACACGAGCAGTACGTC.

This clonotype has a count of ten or more. The V gene is TRBV29-1, the J gene TRBJ2-3, with 7 bases matching TRBD1. Germline trimming cut 7 bases from V and 0 bases from J; bases unmatched to any gene: 4. CDR1 is SQVTM and CDR2 is ANQGSEA in the germline V gene. This CDR3 region has 13 residues. The CDR3 DNA reads TGCAGCGGACGGGACAGTAGCACAGATACGCAGTATTTT. The encoded protein is CSGRDSSTDTQYF.

This clonotype appeared a few times. This chain links TRBV28 with TRBJ1-1; TRBD1 might be the D (5 bases). Per germline, CDR1 MDHEN and CDR2 SYDVKM. The CDR3 length is 16 residues. Trimming pared 4 bases from V and 1 base from J, leaving 16 bases between. The CDR3 DNA follows: TGTGCCAGCAGTTCCCAGGGACTTACAGCGAACACTGAAGCTTTCTTT. Translating it yields CASSSQGLTANTEAFF.

The chain combines TRBV28 with TRBJ2-7; D is ambiguous. The V and J ends lost 2 bases and 0 bases respectively, with 8 bases between them. The CDR3 is made up of 14 amino acids. Germline assignment: CDR1 MDHEN and CDR2 SYDVKM. The CDR3 loop reads CASSLALSSYEQYV. CDR3 in DNA: TGTGCCAGCAGTTTAGCACTAAGCTCCTACGAGCAGTACGTC.

The rearrangement joins TRBV9 to TRBJ2-3, with a possible D match to TRBD2 (5 bases). CDR1 and CDR2 (germline): SGDLS, YYNGEE. V lost 2 bases and J lost 4, with 5 bases in between. The CDR3 has 12 amino acids. CDR3 region: CASSVSADTQYF. The CDR3 DNA reads TGTGCCAGCAGCGTTAGCGCAGATACGCAGTATTTT.

A few counts support this clonotype. The V call is TRBV11-2, the J call TRBJ2-5; possibly TRBD1 for D (5 bases). Looked up from germline, CDR1 is SGHAT and CDR2 is FQNNGV. This CDR3 is 14 amino acids long. V dropped 4 bases and J dropped 0 bases, with 9 bases sitting between them. CDR3: CASSSRADQETQYF. As DNA, the CDR3 is TGTGCCAGCAGCTCCAGGGCGGACCAAGAGACCCAGTACTTC.

The table lists this clonotype with a few counts. This chain uses TRBV7-2 with TRBJ1-1; no definite D call. CDR3 length: 14 residues. V was trimmed by 5 bases and J by 4 bases, leaving 14 bases between them. CDR1 is SGHTA, CDR2 FQGNSA, per germline. The CDR3 DNA is TGTGCCAGCAGCACTGGACCCTCACTCACTGAAGCTTTCTTT. Translated, it gives CASSTGPSLTEAFF.

Here the CDR3 reads CASSYSDRHYTF. The CDR3 DNA is TGTGCCAGCAGTTACTCGGACCGACACTACACCTTC. This chain connects TRBV6-5 to TRBJ1-2; D is uncertain. This CDR3 is 12 amino acids long. V was cut by 0 bases and J by 10 bases, with 9 bases left in between. Germline CDR1 is MNHEY and CDR2 is SVGAGI.

This clonotype occurred a few times. The chain recombines TRBV18 with TRBJ2-4; 10 nucleotides match TRBD2. Germline CDR1 KGHSH, CDR2 LQKENI. This CDR3 has 17 residues. V shed 3 bases, J shed 0 bases, and the junction held 5 bases outside the gene matches. The CDR3 bases are TGTGCCAGCTCACCCACTAGCGGGGCTCTAGCCAAAAACATTCAGTACTTC. This gives the protein CASSPTSGALAKNIQYF.

This chain uses TRBV5-6 with TRBJ1-4, with a weak D call TRBD1 (6 bases). Germline CDR1 is SGHDT and CDR2 is YYEEEE. V lost 4 bases and J lost 6, with 19 bases in between. This CDR3 is built from 16 residues. CDR3 bases: TGTGCCAGCAGCACAATACCACAGGGCAAGCATGAAAAACTGTTTTTT. It encodes CASSTIPQGKHEKLFF.

In this sample, this clonotype turned up many times. J is TRBJ1-1 and V is TRBV7-8; D may be TRBD1 (5 bases). Trimming removed 5 bases from V and 5 bases from J, with 15 bases in between. Germline loops: CDR1 SGHVS, CDR2 FQNEAQ. This CDR3 has 14 amino acids. This CDR3 reads CASSVVGGGTEAFF. CDR3 sequence (DNA): TGTGCCAGCAGCGTCGTGGGGGGTGGAACTGAAGCTTTCTTT.

This clonotype showed up just a few times. V gene TRBV18 combines with J gene TRBJ2-7; possible D gene TRBD1, 6 bases. V lost 3 bases, J lost 0 bases, and 12 bases lay in between. CDR1 and CDR2 from the germline V gene are KGHSH and LQKENI. The CDR3 contains 15 residues. Written as DNA, the CDR3 is TGTGCCAGCTCACCCCAGACAGGCAGCTCCTACGAGCAGTACGTC. Protein: CASSPQTGSSYEQYV.

This rearrangement joins TRBV10-3 to TRBJ2-7, with TRBD2 matching 8 bases. V lost 8 bases, J lost 2 bases, and 5 bases stayed unmatched. The CDR3 is 13 amino acids. The germline CDR1 and CDR2 sequences are ENHRY and SYGVKD. In nucleotides, the CDR3 is TGTGCCATCTCCGGGGGGGAACCCTACGAGCAGTACTTC. Encoded protein: CAISGGEPYEQYF.

There are a few counts of this clonotype. This chain connects TRBV11-2 to TRBJ2-3, with D unclear. The germline V gene has CDR1 SGHAT and CDR2 FQNNGV. This CDR3 has 13 amino acids. The ends were cut back, 1 base at V and 5 bases at J, with 7 bases in the middle. CDR3 loop: CASSLAQEDTQYF. For the CDR3, the DNA is TGTGCCAGCAGCTTAGCGCAGGAAGATACGCAGTATTTT. The complete variable domain, with remaining parts taken from reference TRBV11-2 and TRBJ2-3, reads EAGVAQSPRYKIIEKRQSVAFWCNPISGHATLYWYQQILGQGPKLLIQFQNNGVVDDSQLPKDRFSAERLKGVDSTLKIQPAKLEDSAVYLCASSLAQEDTQYFGPGTRLTVL.

V gene TRBV11-2 combines with J gene TRBJ2-2; D is ambiguous. The V gene's germline CDR1 is SGHAT and CDR2 FQNNGV. This CDR3 contains 15 residues. The V gene lost 0 bases and the J gene lost 2 bases, with 7 bases spanning the gap. Here the CDR3 DNA reads TGTGCCAGCAGCTTAGAGGGGTACAACACCGGGGAGCTGTTTTTT. Translating it yields CASSLEGYNTGELFF.

This clonotype has only a few counts. The chain uses TRBV12-3 or TRBV12-4 and TRBJ2-1; possible D gene TRBD2, 5 bases. This CDR3 comprises 12 residues. Trimming removed 8 bases at V and 6 bases at J, with 11 bases between. CDR3 residues: CASSPGVNEQFF. The CDR3 DNA reads TGTGCCAGCTCACCCGGGGTCAATGAGCAGTTCTTC.

In this sample, this clonotype turned up many times. CDR3 sequence reads: CASRREEGNEQFF. The DNA for the CDR3 is TGTGCCAGCCGCAGGGAGGAGGGCAATGAGCAGTTCTTC. This chain joins TRBV7-9 and TRBJ2-1; possible D gene TRBD2, 6 bases. Looked up from germline, CDR1 is SEHNR and CDR2 is FQNEAQ (reference sequence). Trimming left V 8 bases short and J 6 bases short, with 14 bases between. The CDR3 has 13 amino acids.